A selection of T cell receptor beta chains follows, all from one sample in a study of cytomegalovirus exposure and HLA in healthy donors. Data came from immunoSEQ multiplex PCR; TCRdb stores just in-frame clones and leaves some out. The data show roughly 150,000 clones, 73% seen once. The sample consisted of PBMCs. The receptors were gathered from a woman aged 18 to 35 in good health and CMV-seropositive. CDR3s include the opening cysteine and the closing phenylalanine or tryptophan. The D gene is left open where the match is weak. Clone sizes are given selectively: once, few, many, or a class where the clone is expanded.

>NA|TRBD1|TRBJ2-7|TRBV9
CASSEQGANSYEQYF
TGTGCCAGCAGCGAACAGGGGGCGAACTCCTACGAGCAGTACTTC
>NA|TRBD2|TRBJ2-5|TRBV25-1
CASSARLAGGKETQYF
TGTGCCAGCAGTGCCCGACTAGCGGGGGGGAAAGAGACCCAGTACTTC
>NA|TRBD1|TRBJ2-1|TRBV19
CASSGTEFRSSYNEQFF
TGTGCCAGTAGTGGGACAGAGTTCAGAAGCTCCTACAATGAGCAGTTCTTC
>NA|NA|TRBJ1-2|TRBV10-1
CASIETTGVSYGYTF
TGCGCCAGCATCGAGACGACGGGGGTTAGCTATGGCTACACCTTC
>NA|NA|TRBJ1-2|TRBV10-3
CAISDATDLANYGYTF
TGTGCCATCAGTGATGCGACAGACCTAGCTAACTATGGCTACACCTTC
>NA|NA|TRBJ2-6|TRBV6-1
CASSVRFSGANVLTF
TGTGCCAGCAGTGTCCGGTTCTCTGGGGCCAACGTCCTGACTTTC
>NA|NA|TRBJ2-1|TRBV5-1
CASSLSQYNEQFF
TGCGCCAGCAGCTTATCGCAGTACAATGAGCAGTTCTTC
>few|TRBD1|TRBJ2-3|TRBV28
CATAGTDYYTSTDTQYF
TGTGCCACTGCCGGGACAGACTACTACACTAGCACAGATACGCAGTATTTT
>NA|NA|TRBJ1-2|TRBV7-2
CASSLPTGVSLGYTF
TGTGCCAGCAGCTTACCCACCGGGGTTTCGTTAGGCTACACCTTC
>NA|NA|TRBJ1-1|TRBV6-5
CASTPSTGNTEAFF
TGTGCCAGCACTCCTTCGACAGGAAACACTGAAGCTTTCTTT
>NA|NA|TRBJ2-3|TRBV6-4
CASSDDGGNTQYF
TGTGCCAGCAGTGACGACGGGGGAAATACGCAGTATTTT
>NA|TRBD1|TRBJ1-3|TRBV29-1
CSVDSQGAGNTIYF
TGCAGCGTTGATAGTCAGGGGGCTGGAAACACCATATATTTT
>NA|NA|TRBJ2-2|TRBV9
CASRRRVSGELFF
TGTGCCAGCAGGCGGAGGGTATCCGGGGAGCTGTTTTTT
>few|TRBD2|TRBJ2-1|TRBV30
CAWSVGTTNNEQFF
TGTGCCTGGAGTGTGGGGACTACAAACAATGAGCAGTTCTTC
>NA|TRBD1|TRBJ1-2|TRBV29-1
CSVGGTGSASYGYTF
TGCAGCGTTGGGGGGACAGGCTCCGCGTCCTATGGCTACACCTTC
>few|NA|TRBJ1-2|TRBV2
CASSEGHIQGYGYTF
TGTGCCAGCAGTGAGGGACACATCCAAGGGTATGGCTACACCTTC
>NA|NA|TRBJ2-7|TRBV2
CASKLVQFPPYEQYF
TGTGCCAGCAAGTTGGTACAATTCCCGCCCTACGAGCAGTACTTC
>NA|TRBD1|TRBJ2-7|TRBV5-1
CASSMRTGGSYEQYF
TGCGCCAGCAGCATGAGGACAGGGGGCTCCTACGAGCAGTACTTC
>NA|TRBD2|TRBJ2-5|TRBV4-2
CASSQDLLVAGGPRQETQYF
TGTGCCAGCAGCCAAGATCTATTGGTAGCGGGGGGGCCGAGGCAAGAGACCCAGTACTTC
>NA|NA|TRBJ1-4|TRBV9
CASSTGGATNEKLFF
TGTGCCAGCAGCACGGGGGGTGCAACTAATGAAAAACTGTTTTTT
>NA|NA|TRBJ2-5|TRBV25-1
CASSVSGDGQETQYF
TGTGCCAGCAGTGTGTCAGGGGATGGCCAAGAGACCCAGTACTTC
>NA|NA|TRBJ2-2|TRBV9
CASSEGGRNTGELFF
TGTGCCAGCAGCGAGGGGGGGCGGAACACCGGGGAGCTGTTTTTT
>NA|TRBD1|TRBJ2-1|TRBV7-6
CASSHPRDREVGDEQFF
TGTGCCAGCAGTCACCCTCGGGACAGGGAAGTTGGCGATGAGCAGTTCTTC